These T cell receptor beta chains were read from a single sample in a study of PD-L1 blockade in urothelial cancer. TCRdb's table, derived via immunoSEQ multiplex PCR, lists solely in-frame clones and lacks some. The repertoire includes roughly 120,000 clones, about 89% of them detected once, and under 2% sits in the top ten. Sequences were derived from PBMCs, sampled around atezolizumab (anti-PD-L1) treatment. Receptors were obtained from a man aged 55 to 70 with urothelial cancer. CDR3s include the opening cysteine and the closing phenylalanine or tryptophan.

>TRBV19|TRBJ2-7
CASSIQPGVDYEQYF
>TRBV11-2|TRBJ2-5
CASSPPQETQYF
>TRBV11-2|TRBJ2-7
CASKRGLAVYEQYF
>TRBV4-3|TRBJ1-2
CASSQDRWSFYGYTF
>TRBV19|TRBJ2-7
CASSIDGDEQYF
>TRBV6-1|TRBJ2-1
CASSEILSSYNEQFF
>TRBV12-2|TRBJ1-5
CASRLAFGQREGNQPQHF
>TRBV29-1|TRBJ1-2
CSAPRQGGGYTF
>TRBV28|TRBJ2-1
CASSSSGTGYNEQFF
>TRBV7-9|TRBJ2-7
CASSVSGQRRSYEQYF
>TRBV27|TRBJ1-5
CASSPRTGGKRHQPQHF
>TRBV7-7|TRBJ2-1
CASSLAGLAAVNEQFF
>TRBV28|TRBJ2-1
CASSLVMGLVMTEQFF
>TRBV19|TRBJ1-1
CASSKQQIAEAFF
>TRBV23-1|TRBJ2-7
CAQPTFEGGRRHEQYF
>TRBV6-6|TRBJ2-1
CASRLTSGGVFEQFF
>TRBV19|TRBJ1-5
CASSINLMGGAVNQPQHF
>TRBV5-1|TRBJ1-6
CASSSEGQTPLHF
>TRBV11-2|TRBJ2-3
CASSLDWSGTDTQYF
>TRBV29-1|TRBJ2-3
CSVGVGSRADTQYF